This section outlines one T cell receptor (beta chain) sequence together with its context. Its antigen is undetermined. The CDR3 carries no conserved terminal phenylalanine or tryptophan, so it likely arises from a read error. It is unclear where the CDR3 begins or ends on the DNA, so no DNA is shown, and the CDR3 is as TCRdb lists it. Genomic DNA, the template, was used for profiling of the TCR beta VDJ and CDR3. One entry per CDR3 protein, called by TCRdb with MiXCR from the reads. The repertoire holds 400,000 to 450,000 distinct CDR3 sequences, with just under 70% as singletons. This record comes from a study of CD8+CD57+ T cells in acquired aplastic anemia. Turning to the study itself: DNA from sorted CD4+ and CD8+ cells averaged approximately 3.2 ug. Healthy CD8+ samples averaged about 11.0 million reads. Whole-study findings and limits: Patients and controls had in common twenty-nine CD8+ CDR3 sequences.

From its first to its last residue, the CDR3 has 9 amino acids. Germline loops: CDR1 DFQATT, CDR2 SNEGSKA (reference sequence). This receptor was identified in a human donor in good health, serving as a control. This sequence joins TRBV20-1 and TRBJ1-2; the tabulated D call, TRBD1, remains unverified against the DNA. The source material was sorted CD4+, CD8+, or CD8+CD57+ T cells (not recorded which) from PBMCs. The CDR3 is CSASRGGKQ.